This TCR beta chain emerged from a study of blood T cell repertoires in COVID-19. Study-wide context: Some COVID-19 samples were acute and others convalescent; all came from the United States, Italy and Spain. In each case, the material was cDNA or gDNA derived from T cells, B-cell-depleted T cells, or PBMCs.

Patients in Seattle were enrolled during active infection, then followed longitudinally. This CDR3 is built from 15 residues. With V trimmed by 8 bases and J by 9 bases, 7 bases remained unmatched. Germline V lookup: CDR1 LNHNV, CDR2 YYDKDF (reference sequence). The method was immunoSEQ multiplex PCR; TCRdb's version includes in-frame clones alone and lacks a portion of them. The sample contains hundreds of thousands of clones, approximately 89% of which appear only once. This chain connects TRBV15 to TRBJ2-1; 16 bases line up with TRBD2. The sequenced sample consisted of peripheral blood. This receptor was obtained from a woman aged 45-65 years with COVID-19, enrolled during active disease. The CDR3 DNA reads TGTGCCACCCGGGTTGGGACTAGCGGGGGGGGTGAGCAGTTCTTC. It yields the protein CATRVGTSGGGEQFF. Variable domain in full (rest from reference TRBV15 and TRBJ2-1): DAMVIQNPRYQVTQFGKPVTLSCSQTLNHNVMYWYQQKSSQAPKLLFHYYDKDFNNEADTPDNFQSRRPNTSFCFLDIRSPGLGDTAMYLCATRVGTSGGGEQFFGPGTRLTVL.